This T cell receptor (beta chain) was captured by sequencing in a study of T cells in Graves' hyperthyroidism and ophthalmopathy. Findings and limits, study-wide: Blood also showed most of the thyroid clonotypes that were expanded above 0.001.

Orbital computed tomography, thyroid ultrasound, serum thyroxine and TRAb, and clinical symptoms together informed the diagnoses. Amplified regions were TCR beta CDR3 sequences from RNA transcripts. The TCR CDR3 first-round RT-PCR relied on the HTBI primer set. Each CDR3 protein gets one entry after TCRdb re-called the multiplex PCR reads with MiXCR. The sample shows 410,000 or so distinct CDR3 sequences, approximately 14% of them seen only once. This clonotype appeared many times. The antigen remains undetermined. Sequencing was done on a sample of blood. The sequence was obtained from a man aged 18 to 29 with Graves' ophthalmopathy.

DNA of the CDR3: TGTGCCAGCAGCCACCACAGGGACACTGAAGCTTTCTTT. Translated: CASSHHRDTEAFF. The rearrangement uses TRBV3-1 and TRBJ1-1; D may be TRBD1 (6 bases). Germline CDR1 and CDR2: LGHDT and YNNKEL (reference sequence). The V end lost 3 bases, the J end lost 3 bases, and 8 bases lay between the germline ends. The length of the CDR3 is 13 residues.